A single sample is the source of the 16 T cell receptor beta chains below, sequenced in a study of beta chain features in type 1 diabetes. Expressed TCRB transcripts were sequenced after all isolated RNA was converted to cDNA. Using immunoSEQ multiplex PCR, the repertoire was profiled, and TCRdb retains in-frame clones only, with some absent. The repertoire includes approximately 470,000 clones, about 29% of them detected once, and more than 0.055% sits in the top ten. The sample taken for sequencing was naive CD4+ T cells from blood. These receptors came from a man younger than 30 in good health.

The J gene is TRBJ2-5, the V gene TRBV5-1; D possibly matches TRBD1 or TRBD2 (6 bases each). Between the trimmed V and J ends, which lost 0 bases and 5 bases, there was a span of 11 bases. There are 14 residues in the CDR3. CDR1 and CDR2 (germline): SGHRS, YFSETQ. The CDR3 loop reads CASSLGGARETQYF. CDR3 sequence (DNA): TGCGCCAGCAGCTTGGGGGGGGCAAGGGAGACCCAGTACTTC. The whole variable domain, remainder taken from reference TRBV5-1 and TRBJ2-5, is KAGVTQTPRYLIKTRGQQVTLSCSPISGHRSVSWYQQTPGQGLQFLFEYFSETQRNKGNFPGRFSGRQFSNSRSEMNVSTLELGDSALYLCASSLGGARETQYFGPGTRLLVL.

This clone was counted a few times. The chain recombines TRBV15 with TRBJ2-7; 12 bases map to TRBD2. The length of the CDR3 is 15 residues. Germline loops: CDR1 LNHNV, CDR2 YYDKDF (reference sequence). Losses at the gene ends were 8 bases for V and 1 base for J; bases not matched to a gene: 6. The CDR3 is CATARLAGVSYEQYF. The CDR3 DNA follows: TGTGCCACCGCCAGACTAGCGGGGGTTTCCTACGAGCAGTACTTC.

V gene TRBV29-1 combines with J gene TRBJ2-7; TRBD2 might be the D (7 bases). V shed 7 bases and J shed 2 bases, with 15 bases lying between them. The CDR3 extends over 13 amino acids. Germline V gene data show CDR1 as SQVTM and CDR2 as ANQGSEA. The CDR3 nucleotides read TGCAGCGCCGGAGGGGGGGTCCCCTACGAGCAGTACTTC. It translates to CSAGGGVPYEQYF.

This clone was detected only a few times. The V and J genes are TRBV9 and TRBJ2-7; TRBD1 might be the D (7 bases). The CDR3 runs to 15 residues. V was shortened by 2 bases and J by 1 base, with 13 bases between the two germline ends. Germline CDR1 and CDR2: SGDLS and YYNGEE. CDR3 protein: CASSVSTGTSYEQYF. CDR3 nucleotides: TGTGCCAGCAGCGTCTCGACAGGGACTTCCTACGAGCAGTACTTC.

This clone was seen a handful of times. The gene calls are TRBV25-1 and TRBJ2-7, with D unclear. V was cut by 5 bases and J by 4 bases, with 6 bases left in between. Germline CDR1 is MGHDK and CDR2 is SYGVNS. This CDR3 is built from 11 residues. The CDR3 coding sequence is TGTGCCAGCAGTTCTGTTTACGAGCAGTACTTC. Protein sequence: CASSSVYEQYF.

This clone was counted only a few times. The CDR3 is CASSLDGVNEKLFF. The CDR3 bases are TGTGCCAGCAGCCTGGACGGAGTTAATGAAAAACTGTTTTTT. The chain carries TRBV7-2 and TRBJ1-4; no clear D. Looked up from germline, CDR1 is SGHTA and CDR2 is FQGNSA. Trimming removed 5 bases at V and 4 bases at J, with 11 bases between. CDR3 length: 14 residues.

This clone has more than one count but fewer than ten. The chain employs TRBV9 and TRBJ2-1; D is perhaps TRBD2 (5 bases). The ends were cut back, 0 bases at V and 4 bases at J, with 11 bases in the middle. This CDR3 spans 15 amino acids. From germline, CDR1 is SGDLS and CDR2 YYNGEE. CDR3 DNA: TGTGCCAGCAGCGTAGACAGCGGAGGTTACAATGAGCAGTTCTTC. Its translation is CASSVDSGGYNEQFF.

This clone occurred a few times. The chain joins TRBV5-1 to TRBJ2-2; 7 bases are a match to TRBD2. This CDR3 spans 15 amino acids. The junction had 5 bases not matched to a gene; V was cut back by 1 base and J by 5 bases. Germline CDR1 is SGHRS and CDR2 is YFSETQ. The CDR3 reads CASSLRLAETGELFF. CDR3 bases: TGCGCCAGCAGCTTGCGGCTAGCGGAAACCGGGGAGCTGTTTTTT.

In its sample, this clone was seen a few times. The chain combines TRBV10-3 with TRBJ2-7; the D gene is possibly TRBD1 (6 bases). The CDR3 length is 14 residues. Germline V gene sequence: CDR1 ENHRY, CDR2 SYGVKD. The V end lost 0 bases, the J end lost 6 bases, and 12 bases lay between the germline ends. CDR3 residues: CAISESAVRGEQYF. CDR3 nucleotides: TGTGCCATCAGTGAGTCTGCTGTCAGGGGCGAGCAGTACTTC.

The V and J genes are TRBV7-9 and TRBJ2-7; D uncertain. The CDR3 extends over 15 amino acids. V was clipped by 6 bases and J by 3 bases, with 18 bases between them. Germline V CDR1 and CDR2: SEHNR, FQNEAQ (reference sequence). The CDR3 bases are TGTGCCAGCAGAGCTTTTCCCGAGTATGGCTACGAGCAGTACTTC. It codes for CASRAFPEYGYEQYF.

The rearrangement uses TRBV7-9 and TRBJ2-7; 9 bases align to TRBD1. The CDR3 is 14 amino acids. The germline CDR1 and CDR2 sequences are SEHNR and FQNEAQ (reference sequence). V lost 5 bases to trimming and J lost 5 bases; unmatched junction nucleotides: 7. CDR3 in amino acids: CASSPRTGEHEQYF. The CDR3 DNA follows: TGTGCCAGCAGCCCACGGACAGGGGAGCACGAGCAGTACTTC.

V gene TRBV9 combines with J gene TRBJ1-3; TRBD1 agrees at 10 bases. The CDR3 has 16 residues. Per germline, CDR1 SGDLS and CDR2 YYNGEE. The junction had 3 bases not matched to a gene; V was cut back by 3 bases and J by 0 bases. This CDR3 is CASSERTGGSGNTIYF. CDR3 nucleotide sequence: TGTGCCAGCAGCGAGAGGACAGGGGGCTCTGGAAACACCATATATTTT.

This clone was counted only a few times. This rearrangement joins TRBV6-6 to TRBJ2-1; D unresolved. CDR1 and CDR2 from the germline V gene are MNHNY and SVGAGI (reference sequence). This CDR3 has 13 amino acids. Deletions cut 6 bases from V and 6 bases from J, with 12 bases between. The CDR3 bases are TGTGCCAGCAGGAAGGACGAAGGCAATGAGCAGTTCTTC. It specifies CASRKDEGNEQFF.

This clone has more than one count but fewer than ten. The rearrangement links TRBV9 to TRBJ2-1; D is possibly TRBD2 (5 bases). This CDR3 region has 16 residues. The V end lost 4 bases, the J end lost 3 bases, and 17 bases lay between the germline ends. Germline V CDR1 and CDR2: SGDLS, YYNGEE. The CDR3 region has the DNA TGTGCCAGCAGCACTAGGTCCCGGTTGGTCTACAATGAGCAGTTCTTC. This sequence encodes CASSTRSRLVYNEQFF. Variable domain in full (rest from reference TRBV9 and TRBJ2-1): DSGVTQTPKHLITATGQRVTLRCSPRSGDLSVYWYQQSLDQGLQFLIQYYNGEERAKGNILERFSAQQFPDLHSELNLSSLELGDSALYFCASSTRSRLVYNEQFFGPGTRLTVL.

This clone was observed a handful of times. The chain couples TRBV30 to TRBJ2-1, with 11 bases matching TRBD2. In germline, CDR1 is GTSNPN, CDR2 SVGIG (reference sequence). The CDR3 runs to 14 residues. The junction had 6 bases not matched to a gene; V was cut back by 5 bases and J by 6 bases. CDR3 sequence: CAWDQLAGANEQFF. CDR3 sequence (DNA): TGTGCCTGGGACCAACTAGCGGGAGCCAATGAGCAGTTCTTC.

V and J are TRBV7-2 and TRBJ2-7, with 10 bases lining up with TRBD2. CDR3 size: 18 residues. In germline, CDR1 is SGHTA, CDR2 FQGNSA. The junction had 15 bases not matched to a gene; V was cut back by 5 bases and J by 2 bases. The CDR3 sequence is CASSPTRSPSGSAYEQYF. The DNA for the CDR3 is TGTGCCAGCAGCCCCACCCGAAGCCCTAGCGGGAGTGCCTACGAGCAGTACTTC.